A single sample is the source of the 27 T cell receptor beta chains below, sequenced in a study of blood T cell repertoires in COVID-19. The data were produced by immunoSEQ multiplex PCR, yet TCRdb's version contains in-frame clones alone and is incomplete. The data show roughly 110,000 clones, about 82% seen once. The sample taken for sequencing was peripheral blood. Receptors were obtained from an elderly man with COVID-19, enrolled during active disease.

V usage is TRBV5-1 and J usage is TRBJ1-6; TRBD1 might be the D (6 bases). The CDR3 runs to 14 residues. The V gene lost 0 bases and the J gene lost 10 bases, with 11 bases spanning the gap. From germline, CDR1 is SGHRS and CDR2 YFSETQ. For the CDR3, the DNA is TGCGCCAGCAGCTTGGAGGGGGATCGGTCACCCCTCCACTTT. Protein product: CASSLEGDRSPLHF. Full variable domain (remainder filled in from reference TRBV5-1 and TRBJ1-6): KAGVTQTPRYLIKTRGQQVTLSCSPISGHRSVSWYQQTPGQGLQFLFEYFSETQRNKGNFPGRFSGRQFSNSRSEMNVSTLELGDSALYLCASSLEGDRSPLHFGNGTRLTVT.

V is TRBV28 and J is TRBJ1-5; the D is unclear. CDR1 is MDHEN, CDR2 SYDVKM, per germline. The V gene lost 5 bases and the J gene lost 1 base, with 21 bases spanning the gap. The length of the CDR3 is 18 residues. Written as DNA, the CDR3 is TGTGCCAGCAGTCCTCCCACTGGACTTTACCTAAGCAATCAGCCCCAGCATTTT. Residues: CASSPPTGLYLSNQPQHF.

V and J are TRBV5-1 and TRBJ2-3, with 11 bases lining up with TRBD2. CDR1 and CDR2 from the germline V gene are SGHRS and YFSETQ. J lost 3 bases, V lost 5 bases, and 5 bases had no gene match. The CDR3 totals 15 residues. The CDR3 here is CASSTSGSQTDTQYF. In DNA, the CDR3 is TGCGCCAGCAGTACTAGCGGGAGTCAGACAGATACGCAGTATTTT. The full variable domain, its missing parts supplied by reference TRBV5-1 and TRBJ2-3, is KAGVTQTPRYLIKTRGQQVTLSCSPISGHRSVSWYQQTPGQGLQFLFEYFSETQRNKGNFPGRFSGRQFSNSRSEMNVSTLELGDSALYLCASSTSGSQTDTQYFGPGTRLTVL.

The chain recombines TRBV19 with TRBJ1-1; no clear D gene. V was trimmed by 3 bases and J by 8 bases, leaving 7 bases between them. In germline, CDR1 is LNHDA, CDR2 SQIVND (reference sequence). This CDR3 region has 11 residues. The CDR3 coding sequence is TGTGCCAGTAGTATTTGGAGAGAAGCTTTCTTT. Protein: CASSIWREAFF.

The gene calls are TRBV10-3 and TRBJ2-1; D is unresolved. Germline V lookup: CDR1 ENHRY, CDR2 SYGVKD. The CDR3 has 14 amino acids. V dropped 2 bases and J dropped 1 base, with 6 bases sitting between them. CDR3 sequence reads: CAISESLSYNEQFF. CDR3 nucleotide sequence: TGTGCCATCAGTGAGAGCCTGTCCTACAATGAGCAGTTCTTC.

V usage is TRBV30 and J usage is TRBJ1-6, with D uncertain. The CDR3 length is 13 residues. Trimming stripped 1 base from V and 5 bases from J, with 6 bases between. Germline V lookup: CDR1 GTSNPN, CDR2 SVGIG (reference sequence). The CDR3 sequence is CAWSEQHNSPLHF. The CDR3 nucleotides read TGTGCCTGGAGTGAACAACATAATTCACCCCTCCACTTT.

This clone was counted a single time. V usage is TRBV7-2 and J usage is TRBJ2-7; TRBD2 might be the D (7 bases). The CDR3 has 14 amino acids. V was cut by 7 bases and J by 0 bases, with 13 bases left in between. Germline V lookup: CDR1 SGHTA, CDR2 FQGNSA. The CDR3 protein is CASTGGGSSYEQYF. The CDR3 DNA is TGTGCCAGCACCGGGGGCGGGAGCTCCTACGAGCAGTACTTC.

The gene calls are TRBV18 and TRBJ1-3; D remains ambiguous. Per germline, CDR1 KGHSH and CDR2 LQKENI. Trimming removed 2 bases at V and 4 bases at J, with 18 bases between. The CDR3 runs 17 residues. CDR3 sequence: CASSPISGPSGGNTIYF. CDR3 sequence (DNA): TGTGCCAGCTCACCAATATCCGGACCTTCGGGGGGAAACACCATATATTTT.

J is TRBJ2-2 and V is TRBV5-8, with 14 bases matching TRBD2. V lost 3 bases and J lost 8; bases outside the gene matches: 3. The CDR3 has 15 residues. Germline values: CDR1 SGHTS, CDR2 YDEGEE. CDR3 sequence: CASSYGLAGGGELFF. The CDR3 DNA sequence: TGTGCCAGCAGCTACGGACTAGCGGGAGGTGGGGAGCTGTTTTTT. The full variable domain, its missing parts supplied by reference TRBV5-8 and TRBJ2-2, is EAGVTQSPTHLIKTRGQQATLRCSPISGHTSVYWYQQALGLGLQFLLWYDEGEERNRGNFPPRFSGRQFPNYSSELNVNALELEDSALYLCASSYGLAGGGELFFGEGSRLTVL.

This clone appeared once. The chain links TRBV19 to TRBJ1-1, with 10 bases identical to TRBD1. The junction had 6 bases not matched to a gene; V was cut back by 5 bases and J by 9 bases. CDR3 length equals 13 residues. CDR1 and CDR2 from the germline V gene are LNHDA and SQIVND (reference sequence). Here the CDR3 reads CASSSQTGGKAFF. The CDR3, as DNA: TGTGCCAGTAGTTCCCAGACAGGGGGCAAAGCTTTCTTT.

CDR3 residues: CASSQDFGSNTGYTF. The CDR3 coding sequence is TGTGCCAGCAGCCAAGATTTTGGGAGTAACACGGGCTACACCTTC. The chain uses TRBV4-2 and TRBJ1-2; D remains ambiguous. V shed 0 bases and J shed 8 bases, with 16 bases lying between them. The CDR3 loop spans 15 amino acids. The germline V gene encodes CDR1 LGHNA and CDR2 YNFKEQ.

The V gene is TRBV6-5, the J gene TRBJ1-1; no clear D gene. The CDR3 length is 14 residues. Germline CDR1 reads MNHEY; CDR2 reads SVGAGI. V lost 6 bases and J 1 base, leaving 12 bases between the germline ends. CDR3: CASRPPGGNTEAFF. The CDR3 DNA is TGTGCCAGCAGACCTCCGGGAGGGAACACTGAAGCTTTCTTT.

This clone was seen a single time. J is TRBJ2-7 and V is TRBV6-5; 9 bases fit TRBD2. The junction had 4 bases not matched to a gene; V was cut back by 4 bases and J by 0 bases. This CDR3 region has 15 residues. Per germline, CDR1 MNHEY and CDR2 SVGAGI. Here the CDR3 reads CASSSLAGRSYEQYF. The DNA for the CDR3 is TGTGCCAGCAGTTCGCTAGCGGGACGCTCCTACGAGCAGTACTTC.

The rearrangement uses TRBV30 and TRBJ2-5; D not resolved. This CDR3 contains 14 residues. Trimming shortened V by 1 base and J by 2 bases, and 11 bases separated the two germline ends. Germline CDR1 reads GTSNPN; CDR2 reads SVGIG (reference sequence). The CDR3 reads CAWSDGFGQETQYF. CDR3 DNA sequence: TGTGCCTGGAGTGACGGGTTCGGGCAAGAGACCCAGTACTTC. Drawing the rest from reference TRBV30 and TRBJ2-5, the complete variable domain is SQTIHQWPATLVQPVGSPLSLECTVEGTSNPNLYWYRQAAGRGLQLLFYSVGIGQISSEVPQNLSASRPQDRQFILSSKKLLLSDSGFYLCAWSDGFGQETQYFGPGTRLLVL.

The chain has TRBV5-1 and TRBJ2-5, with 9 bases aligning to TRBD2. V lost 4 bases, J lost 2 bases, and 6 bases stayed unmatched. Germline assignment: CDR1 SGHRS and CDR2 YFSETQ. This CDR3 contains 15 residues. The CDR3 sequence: CASSEGSGGQETQYF. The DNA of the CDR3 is TGCGCCAGCAGCGAGGGTAGCGGGGGACAAGAGACCCAGTACTTC.

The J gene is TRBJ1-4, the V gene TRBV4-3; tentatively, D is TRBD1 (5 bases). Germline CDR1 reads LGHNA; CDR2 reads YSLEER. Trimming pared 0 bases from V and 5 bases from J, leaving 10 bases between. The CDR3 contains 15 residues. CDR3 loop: CASSQDRQGNEKLFF. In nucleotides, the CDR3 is TGCGCCAGCAGCCAAGACCGGCAGGGAAATGAAAAACTGTTTTTT.

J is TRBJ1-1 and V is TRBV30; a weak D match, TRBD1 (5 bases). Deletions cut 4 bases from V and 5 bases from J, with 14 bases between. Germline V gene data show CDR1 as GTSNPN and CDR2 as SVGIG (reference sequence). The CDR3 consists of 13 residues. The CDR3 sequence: CAWMGWGRTEAFF. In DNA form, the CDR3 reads TGTGCCTGGATGGGGTGGGGGAGGACTGAAGCTTTCTTT.

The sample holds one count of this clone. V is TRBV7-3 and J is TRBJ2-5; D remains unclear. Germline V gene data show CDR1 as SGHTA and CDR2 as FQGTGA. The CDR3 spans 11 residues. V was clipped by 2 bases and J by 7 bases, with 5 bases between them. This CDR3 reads CASSLPGTQYF. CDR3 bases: TGTGCCAGCAGCTTACCGGGGACCCAGTACTTC.

CDR3 residues: CASSYVAGTYEQYF. Here the CDR3 DNA reads TGTGCCAGCAGTTACGTGGCAGGGACCTACGAGCAGTACTTC. This chain connects TRBV6-2 or TRBV6-3 to TRBJ2-7, with a possible D match to TRBD1 (5 bases). The CDR3 contains 14 residues. Trimming removed 2 bases at V and 2 bases at J, with 10 bases between. In germline, CDR1 is MNHEY, CDR2 SVGEGT.

CDR3 in DNA: TGTGCCAGCCTTTCCACGGGGACCGGGGAGCTGTTTTTT. Amino acid sequence: CASLSTGTGELFF. This chain joins TRBV28 and TRBJ2-2; D is perhaps TRBD2 (5 bases). V was clipped by 8 bases and J by 5 bases, with 12 bases between them. Germline V gene sequence: CDR1 MDHEN, CDR2 SYDVKM. The CDR3 has 13 residues.

The DNA for the CDR3 is TGTGCCAGCAGTTCCCGGGACAGGGTAGGGCAAGAGACCCAGTACTTC. Protein sequence: CASSSRDRVGQETQYF. The chain couples TRBV2 to TRBJ2-5; TRBD1 matches 9 bases. Trimming at V came to 5 bases and at J to 2 bases, leaving 9 bases not matched to a gene. This CDR3 has 16 residues. Germline loops: CDR1 SNHLY, CDR2 FYNNEI.

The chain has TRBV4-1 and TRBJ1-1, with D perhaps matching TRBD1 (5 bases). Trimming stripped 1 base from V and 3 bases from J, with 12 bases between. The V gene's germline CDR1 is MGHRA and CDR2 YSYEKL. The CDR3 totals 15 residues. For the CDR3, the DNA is TGCGCCAGCAGCCAAGGCCCACAGGTCGACACTGAAGCTTTCTTT. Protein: CASSQGPQVDTEAFF.

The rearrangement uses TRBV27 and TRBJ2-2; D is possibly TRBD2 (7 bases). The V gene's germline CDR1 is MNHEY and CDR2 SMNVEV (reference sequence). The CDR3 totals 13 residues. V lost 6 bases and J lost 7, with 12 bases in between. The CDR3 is CASRWGGSGELFF. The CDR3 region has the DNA TGTGCCAGCAGGTGGGGGGGCAGCGGGGAGCTGTTTTTT.

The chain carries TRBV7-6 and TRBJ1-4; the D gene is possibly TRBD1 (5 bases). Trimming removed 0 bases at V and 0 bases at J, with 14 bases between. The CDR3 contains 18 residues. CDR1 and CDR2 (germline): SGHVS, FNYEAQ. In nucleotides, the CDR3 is TGTGCCAGCAGCTTAGCGGCCGGACATGAGGCAACTAATGAAAAACTGTTTTTT. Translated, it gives CASSLAAGHEATNEKLFF.

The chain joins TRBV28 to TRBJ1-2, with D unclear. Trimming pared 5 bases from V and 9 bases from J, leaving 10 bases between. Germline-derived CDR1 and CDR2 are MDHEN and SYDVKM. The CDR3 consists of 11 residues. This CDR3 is CASSTRNRYTF. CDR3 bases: TGTGCCAGCAGTACCAGGAATCGCTACACCTTC.

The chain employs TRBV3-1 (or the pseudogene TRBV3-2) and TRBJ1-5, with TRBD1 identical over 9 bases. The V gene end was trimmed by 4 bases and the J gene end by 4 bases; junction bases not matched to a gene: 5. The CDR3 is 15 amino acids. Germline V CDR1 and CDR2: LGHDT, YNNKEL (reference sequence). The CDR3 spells CASSPSGTGNQPQHF. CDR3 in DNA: TGTGCCAGCAGCCCTTCCGGGACAGGGAATCAGCCCCAGCATTTT.

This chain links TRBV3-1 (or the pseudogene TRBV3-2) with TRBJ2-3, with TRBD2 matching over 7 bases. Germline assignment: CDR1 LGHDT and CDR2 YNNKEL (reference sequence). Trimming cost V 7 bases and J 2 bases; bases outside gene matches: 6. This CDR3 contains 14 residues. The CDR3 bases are TGTGCCAGCAAAGAGCGGGACCACACAGATACGCAGTATTTT. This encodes CASKERDHTDTQYF.